This TCR beta chain was observed in a study of T-cell reconstitution after alpha-beta-depleted transplantation in children. Unique molecular identifiers tagged the TCRbeta library. TCRdb ran MiXCR on the PCR reads and lists one entry per CDR3 protein. This repertoire shows about 610,000 distinct CDR3 sequences, roughly 10% found once; its top ten account for about 4%. Germline V gene data show CDR1 as SNHLY and CDR2 as FYNNEI. The CDR3 is made up of 13 amino acids. V lost 2 bases and J lost 9, with 11 bases in between. The chain uses TRBV2 and TRBJ1-5; D gene uncertain. The sequencing used PBMCs from the stem cell graft donor, collected from the stem cell graft. This clonotype originated in a human donor who donated a stem cell graft to a child with acute myeloid leukemia. CDR3 region: CASSETDERPQHF. CDR3 bases: TGTGCCAGCAGTGAAACTGACGAACGGCCCCAGCATTTT.